The next 21 T cell receptor beta chains were all read from a single sample in a study of pediatric ulcerative colitis. Data came from immunoSEQ multiplex PCR; TCRdb stores just in-frame clones and leaves some out. The data hold 9,000 to 10,000 clones, with about 90% observed a single time. The sample taken for sequencing was blood. The receptors stem from a girl between 10 and 17 years old with moderate ulcerative colitis.

The V and J genes are TRBV27 and TRBJ1-1; no clear D gene. Between the trimmed V and J ends, which lost 2 bases and 6 bases, there was a span of 19 bases. Germline lookup yields CDR1 MNHEY and CDR2 SMNVEV (reference sequence). CDR3 length equals 16 residues. The CDR3 reads CASSLPLWLGFAEAFF. In DNA form, the CDR3 reads TGTGCCAGCAGTTTACCCCTCTGGCTGGGATTCGCTGAAGCTTTCTTT.

The chain joins TRBV5-8 to TRBJ2-7; 11 bases line up with TRBD1. V lost 4 bases, J lost 5 bases, and 2 bases stayed unmatched. The germline CDR1 and CDR2 sequences are SGHTS and YDEGEE. The CDR3 totals 13 residues. In nucleotides, the CDR3 is TGTGCCAGCAGCCGGGACAGGGGGGACGAGCAGTACTTC. It specifies CASSRDRGDEQYF.

The V and J genes are TRBV19 and TRBJ2-5, with TRBD2 matching over 7 bases. The CDR3 sequence is 14 residues long. Germline V lookup: CDR1 LNHDA, CDR2 SQIVND (reference sequence). With 5 bases clipped from V and 1 base from J, the junction kept 4 bases outside the gene matches. Here the CDR3 reads CASSLREIQETQYF. The CDR3 coding sequence is TGTGCCAGTAGTTTGCGGGAGATCCAAGAGACCCAGTACTTC.

The chain is built from TRBV19 and TRBJ1-1; no reliable D call. CDR1 and CDR2 (germline): LNHDA, SQIVND (reference sequence). V dropped 7 bases and J dropped 1 base, with 7 bases sitting between them. The CDR3 totals 12 residues. CDR3 sequence reads: CASMEGNTEAFF. For the CDR3, the DNA is TGTGCCAGTATGGAGGGGAACACTGAAGCTTTCTTT.

The chain employs TRBV4-1 and TRBJ2-1; D is possibly TRBD2 (5 bases). The V gene's germline CDR1 is MGHRA and CDR2 YSYEKL. Deletions cut 4 bases from V and 0 bases from J, with 10 bases between. This CDR3 comprises 15 residues. The CDR3 DNA is TGCGCCAGCAGCCCCGGGATAAGCTCCTACAATGAGCAGTTCTTC. Its protein product is CASSPGISSYNEQFF.

For the CDR3, the DNA is TGTGCCAGCAGCTTAGGGTGGGGATTGTCTAGCGGGAGGGCTGACGAGCAGTACTTC. It is translated as CASSLGWGLSSGRADEQYF. V and J are TRBV7-4 and TRBJ2-5, with 12 positions matching TRBD2. The J call may be in error: the DNA end matches TRBJ2-7 better. The CDR3 covers 19 residues. Germline values: CDR1 SGHVT, CDR2 SQSDAQ.

The rearrangement uses TRBV28 and TRBJ1-1; D is undetermined. Germline V lookup: CDR1 MDHEN, CDR2 SYDVKM. The CDR3 totals 14 residues. Trimming cost V 5 bases and J 2 bases, with 12 bases left between them. The CDR3 bases are TGTGCCAGCAGTGCGGGCTTTTTTAACACTGAAGCTTTCTTT. This gives the protein CASSAGFFNTEAFF.

The rearrangement joins TRBV19 to TRBJ1-1, with D possibly matching TRBD1 (5 bases). With 4 bases removed from V and 5 bases from J, the gap between germline ends came to 8 bases. CDR1 and CDR2 (germline): LNHDA, SQIVND (reference sequence). The CDR3 length is 12 residues. The CDR3 protein is CASSNRNTEAFF. The CDR3 nucleotides are TGTGCCAGTAGTAACAGGAATACTGAAGCTTTCTTT.

This chain connects TRBV7-3 to TRBJ2-1, with TRBD2 matching over 10 bases. This CDR3 comprises 15 residues. The trim removed 5 bases at V and 2 bases at J, leaving 3 bases unmatched. Germline loops: CDR1 SGHTA, CDR2 FQGTGA. The CDR3, as DNA: TGTGCCAGCAGCGAAAGCGGGGGGGCCTACAATGAGCAGTTCTTC. This translates into CASSESGGAYNEQFF.

This rearrangement joins TRBV6-1 to TRBJ2-7; a possible D gene is TRBD2 (6 bases). The CDR3 consists of 15 residues. V lost 3 bases, J lost 3 bases, and 15 bases lay in between. CDR1 is MNHNS and CDR2 is SASEGT in the germline V gene. CDR3 DNA: TGTGCCAGCAGTGACGGACTACGAACAAACTACGAGCAGTACTTC. As protein: CASSDGLRTNYEQYF.

This chain uses TRBV2 with TRBJ1-3; no definite D call. Trimming took off 6 bases at V and 3 bases at J, with 12 bases between the two ends. This CDR3 is built from 14 residues. The germline V gene has CDR1 SNHLY and CDR2 FYNNEI. CDR3 sequence: CASRLSLFGNTIYF. Here the CDR3 DNA reads TGTGCCAGCAGACTCTCTCTTTTTGGAAACACCATATATTTT.

The chain employs TRBV5-5 and TRBJ1-3; no clear D. Trimming stripped 2 bases from V and 0 bases from J, with 12 bases between. CDR1 and CDR2 from the germline V gene are SGHKS and YYEKEE (reference sequence). This CDR3 spans 16 amino acids. Here the CDR3 reads CASSFGAGYSGNTIYF. CDR3 DNA: TGTGCCAGCAGCTTCGGTGCAGGTTACTCTGGAAACACCATATATTTT. Looking up the rest from reference TRBV5-5 and TRBJ1-3 gives the full variable domain: DAGVTQSPTHLIKTRGQQVTLRCSPISGHKSVSWYQQVLGQGPQFIFQYYEKEERGRGNFPDRFSARQFPNYSSELNVNALLLGDSALYLCASSFGAGYSGNTIYFGEGSWLTVV.

The V gene is TRBV5-1, the J gene TRBJ1-1; a weak D match, TRBD1 (6 bases). This CDR3 has 13 amino acids. The germline V gene encodes CDR1 SGHRS and CDR2 YFSETQ. V lost 4 bases to trimming and J lost 4 bases, with 11 bases between them. The CDR3 DNA reads TGCGCCAGCAGCGTACAGGGTGGCACTGAAGCTTTCTTT. Protein sequence: CASSVQGGTEAFF.

This clone was detected once. The V call is TRBV5-1, the J call TRBJ2-1, with D perhaps given as TRBD1 or TRBD2 (6 bases each). Germline values: CDR1 SGHRS, CDR2 YFSETQ. The ends were cut back, 4 bases at V and 9 bases at J, with 23 bases in the middle. The CDR3 totals 16 residues. The CDR3 DNA reads as TGCGCCAGCAGCACTACCGTCGGGGGCCCTTTCGGTGAGCAGTTCTTC. Its protein product is CASSTTVGGPFGEQFF.

The genes are TRBV21-1 and TRBJ2-7; the table calls TRBD1, which could not be checked here. TRBV21-1 is reported as a pseudogene. There are 14 residues in the CDR3. The DNA for the CDR3 is TGTGCCAGCAGCAGCCGGACAGGGTGCTACGAGCAGTACTTC. This translates into CASSSRTGCYEQYF.

The V and J genes are TRBV19 and TRBJ1-1; D not certain. Germline assignment: CDR1 LNHDA and CDR2 SQIVND (reference sequence). CDR3 size: 16 residues. Trimming pared 6 bases from V and 0 bases from J, leaving 17 bases between. The CDR3 here is CASSFNWSPMNTEAFF. The CDR3, as DNA: TGTGCCAGTAGCTTTAATTGGAGCCCAATGAACACTGAAGCTTTCTTT.

This chain joins TRBV7-3 and TRBJ1-1; 7 nucleotides align to TRBD1. Per germline, CDR1 SGHTA and CDR2 FQGTGA. CDR3 length equals 19 residues. With 4 bases clipped from V and 0 bases from J, the junction kept 17 bases outside the gene matches. CDR3 sequence reads: CASSSVRDRGWTMNTEAFF. Written as DNA, the CDR3 is TGTGCCAGCAGCTCCGTCCGGGACAGAGGCTGGACTATGAACACTGAAGCTTTCTTT. Variable domain in full (rest from reference TRBV7-3 and TRBJ1-1): GAGVSQTPSNKVTEKGKYVELRCDPISGHTALYWYRQSLGQGPEFLIYFQGTGAADDSGLPNDRFFAVRPEGSVSTLKIQRTERGDSAVYLCASSSVRDRGWTMNTEAFFGQGTRLTVV.

The CDR3 protein is CASSEFRGGNQPQHF. CDR3 sequence (DNA): TGTGCCAGCAGTGAATTCCGGGGAGGCAATCAGCCCCAGCATTTT. The chain has TRBV6-1 and TRBJ1-5; D not resolved. V was clipped by 2 bases and J by 2 bases, with 10 bases between them. The CDR3 sequence is 15 residues long. Germline CDR1 reads MNHNS; CDR2 reads SASEGT.

This chain connects TRBV27 to TRBJ2-7; 8 nucleotides align to TRBD1. V gave up 2 bases and J gave up 5 bases; unmatched junction bases: 2. Germline CDR1 MNHEY, CDR2 SMNVEV (reference sequence). The CDR3 is 13 amino acids. Here the CDR3 DNA reads TGTGCCAGCAGTTTAACAGGGGGAAACGAGCAGTACTTC. Amino acid sequence: CASSLTGGNEQYF.

The chain joins TRBV10-1 to TRBJ1-1; weak D call: TRBD1 (5 bases). Germline CDR1 reads WNHNN; CDR2 reads SYGVQD (reference sequence). The CDR3 spans 16 residues. V lost 0 bases and J lost 3, with 14 bases in between. The CDR3 spells CASSESRRGGHTEAFF. The CDR3 DNA is TGCGCCAGCAGTGAGTCGCGACGGGGCGGCCACACTGAAGCTTTCTTT.

V is TRBV27 and J is TRBJ1-2; a weak D match, TRBD1 (6 bases). V lost 3 bases and J lost 3, with 11 bases in between. There are 14 residues in the CDR3. Germline values: CDR1 MNHEY, CDR2 SMNVEV (reference sequence). CDR3 loop: CASSFSGGHYGYTF. The CDR3 bases are TGTGCCAGCAGTTTTAGTGGGGGGCACTATGGCTACACCTTC.